Below are 31 T cell receptor beta chains sequenced from a single sample in a study of Ad26.COV2.S vaccination and SARS-CoV-2 variants. Indicated treatment: some 19 received Ad26.COV2.S at low or high dose, single or two shots; about 5 received placebo; per-sample allocation not given. Day 63 following the first vaccine or placebo injection was when the samples were taken. Profiling relied on immunoSEQ multiplex PCR, and the TCRdb table lists in-frame clones only, not all of them. Among roughly 680,000 clones listed, around 89% were seen once. This material consisted of peripheral blood, taken in a trial of Ad26.COV2.S vaccine versus placebo. The receptors were gathered from a person aged 18 to 65 who received the Ad26.COV2.S COVID-19 vaccine or a placebo.

This chain joins TRBV29-1 and TRBJ2-1; TRBD1 agrees at 8 bases. CDR1 SQVTM and CDR2 ANQGSEA come from the germline V gene. Germline trimming cut 2 bases from V and 4 bases from J; bases unmatched to any gene: 10. The CDR3 has 16 residues. Here the CDR3 DNA reads TGCAGCGTTGAAACTCGACAGGGGAGCTTGTACAATGAGCAGTTCTTC. Its protein is CSVETRQGSLYNEQFF.

The rearrangement links TRBV4-2 to TRBJ2-2, with D possibly matching TRBD1 (5 bases). V lost 1 base, J lost 3 bases, and 9 bases lay in between. Germline assignment: CDR1 LGHNA and CDR2 YNFKEQ. The CDR3 is 15 residues long. CDR3 nucleotides: TGTGCCAGCAGCCAAGCAGGGTCGGACACCGGGGAGCTGTTTTTT. Its translation: CASSQAGSDTGELFF.

This clone was observed a few times. The rearrangement links TRBV24-1 to TRBJ2-1; 10 bases agree with TRBD2. Germline V CDR1 and CDR2: KGHDR, SFDVKD. CDR3 length: 16 amino acids. V dropped 3 bases and J dropped 7; count of bases not matched to a gene: 8. The CDR3 DNA reads TGTGCCACCAGTGATGATCTAGCGGGAGCGCCGAATGAGCAGTTCTTC. It is translated as CATSDDLAGAPNEQFF.

CDR3 in DNA: TGTGCCAGCAGCAAGACAGGGGCTGGAAACACCATATATTTT. Translation gives CASSKTGAGNTIYF. This sequence joins TRBV9 and TRBJ1-3, with 8 nucleotides matching TRBD1. The V gene's germline CDR1 is SGDLS and CDR2 YYNGEE. The CDR3 covers 14 residues. The J segment lost 2 bases and the V segment lost 4 bases, leaving 2 bases of the junction unmatched.

A single count supports this clone. The CDR3 protein is CASSIGGTAGYEQYF. For the CDR3, the DNA is TGTGCCAGTAGTATTGGGGGCACGGCGGGTTACGAGCAGTACTTC. The chain is built from TRBV19 and TRBJ2-7; tentative D call: TRBD1 (6 bases). With 3 bases removed from V and 4 bases from J, the gap between germline ends came to 16 bases. This CDR3 contains 15 residues. CDR1 is LNHDA, CDR2 SQIVND, per germline (reference sequence).

This rearrangement joins TRBV4-2 to TRBJ2-7, with 10 bases that match TRBD2. V lost 1 base to trimming and J lost 6 bases; unmatched junction nucleotides: 6. The CDR3 consists of 15 residues. The germline gives CDR1 LGHNA, CDR2 YNFKEQ. The CDR3, as DNA: TGTGCCAGCAGCCAAGGAGCGGGAGGGCCCCGCGAGCAGTACTTC. Protein product: CASSQGAGGPREQYF.

This sequence joins TRBV5-4 and TRBJ2-4, with D unclear. Trimming shortened V by 2 bases and J by 9 bases, and 9 bases separated the two germline ends. Germline V gene sequence: CDR1 SGHNT, CDR2 YYREEE (reference sequence). This CDR3 comprises 12 residues. CDR3 residues: CASSFGQAIQYF. The DNA for the CDR3 is TGTGCCAGCAGCTTCGGGCAGGCCATTCAGTACTTC.

The chain joins TRBV6-1 to TRBJ2-1, with a tentative D call TRBD2 (5 bases). V was pared by 0 bases and J by 7 bases, with 16 bases between. The CDR3 runs to 16 residues. Germline CDR1 is MNHNS and CDR2 is SASEGT. CDR3 nucleotide sequence: TGTGCCAGCAGTGAAGCGCGTGGACTCACTCAGAATGAGCAGTTCTTC. Its translation is CASSEARGLTQNEQFF.

This sequence joins TRBV23-1 and TRBJ2-7; D remains ambiguous. TRBV23-1 carries the ORF label, with uncertain function. V lost 8 bases and J 4 bases, leaving 12 bases between the germline ends. This CDR3 region has 12 residues. The CDR3 DNA is TGCGCCAGCGGGCCTGACCCTTACGAGCAGTACTTC. It translates to CASGPDPYEQYF.

This chain uses TRBV5-1 with TRBJ1-5; D gene ambiguous. Germline lookup yields CDR1 SGHRS and CDR2 YFSETQ. This CDR3 comprises 16 residues. Trimming took off 1 base at V and 2 bases at J, with 13 bases between the two ends. CDR3 sequence: CASSLSPTLCNQPQHF. For the CDR3, the DNA is TGCGCCAGCAGCTTGAGCCCCACGCTCTGCAATCAGCCCCAGCATTTT.

The rearrangement links TRBV7-2 to TRBJ2-3; TRBD1 is a possible D gene (7 bases). The CDR3 is made up of 15 amino acids. CDR1 SGHTA and CDR2 FQGNSA come from the germline V gene. V lost 5 bases to trimming and J lost 1 base, with 13 bases between them. The CDR3 loop reads CASSLRGDRTDTQYF. The CDR3, as DNA: TGTGCCAGCAGCCTCAGGGGGGACCGCACAGATACGCAGTATTTT.

The chain combines TRBV11-2 with TRBJ2-5, with 7 nucleotides matching TRBD2. CDR3 length: 14 residues. The germline CDR1 and CDR2 sequences are SGHAT and FQNNGV. After removal of 2 bases from V and 5 bases from J, the junction contained 5 bases not matched to a gene. The CDR3 is CASSLPTSSETQYF. In DNA form, the CDR3 reads TGTGCCAGCAGCTTACCGACTAGCTCGGAGACCCAGTACTTC. Together with reference TRBV11-2 and TRBJ2-5, the CDR3 gives the full variable domain: EAGVAQSPRYKIIEKRQSVAFWCNPISGHATLYWYQQILGQGPKLLIQFQNNGVVDDSQLPKDRFSAERLKGVDSTLKIQPAKLEDSAVYLCASSLPTSSETQYFGPGTRLLVL.

V and J are TRBV5-8 and TRBJ2-3; 10 nucleotides align to TRBD2. Germline V CDR1 and CDR2: SGHTS, YDEGEE. Germline trimming cut 2 bases from V and 7 bases from J; bases unmatched to any gene: 7. The CDR3 extends over 15 amino acids. The CDR3 nucleotides are TGTGCCAGCAGCTTCAGCGGGGGGGCCGGGAATACGCAGTATTTT. Translation gives CASSFSGGAGNTQYF. The variable domain in full, completed from reference TRBV5-8 and TRBJ2-3, reads EAGVTQSPTHLIKTRGQQATLRCSPISGHTSVYWYQQALGLGLQFLLWYDEGEERNRGNFPPRFSGRQFPNYSSELNVNALELEDSALYLCASSFSGGAGNTQYFGPGTRLTVL.

This chain uses TRBV6-7 with TRBJ1-2; D is ambiguous. TRBV6-7 falls under the ORF class, with uncertain function. Trimming removed 5 bases from V and 4 bases from J, with 14 bases in between. The CDR3 has 14 amino acids. CDR3 nucleotides: TGTGCCAGCAGTCCCCCCCAGGAGATCTATGGCTACACCTTC. It codes for CASSPPQEIYGYTF.

This clone was detected many times. The chain couples TRBV27 to TRBJ2-2; 8 bases map to TRBD2. The V and J ends lost 7 bases and 5 bases, in that order; junction bases with no gene match: 9. CDR1 and CDR2 (germline): MNHEY, SMNVEV (reference sequence). There are 15 residues in the CDR3. This chain's CDR3 is CASKVRGVGTGELFF. The CDR3 DNA reads TGTGCCAGCAAGGTGCGGGGGGTTGGGACCGGGGAGCTGTTTTTT.

The genes are TRBV10-2 and TRBJ1-1, with no clear D. Germline loops: CDR1 WSHSY, CDR2 SAAADI. The CDR3 spans 13 residues. V lost 7 bases and J 0 bases, leaving 9 bases between the germline ends. The CDR3 nucleotides are TGCGCCAGCAAGCCCTCCCTGAACACTGAAGCTTTCTTT. As protein: CASKPSLNTEAFF.

Turning to this clone: The sample holds other DNA sequences that translate to the same CDR3. The rearrangement joins TRBV7-2 to TRBJ1-5; a possible D gene is TRBD1 (5 bases). This CDR3 region has 14 residues. In germline, CDR1 is SGHTA, CDR2 FQGNSA. The V end was cut by 5 bases, the J end by 1 base, with 9 bases between. The CDR3 DNA reads as TGTGCCAGCAGCCCTCGGGACAGCAATCAGCCCCAGCATTTT. Its protein product is CASSPRDSNQPQHF.

This chain joins TRBV19 and TRBJ1-2; D uncertain. This CDR3 has 13 residues. Germline assignment: CDR1 LNHDA and CDR2 SQIVND (reference sequence). V lost 0 bases and J 8 bases, leaving 10 bases between the germline ends. The CDR3 nucleotides read TGTGCCAGTAGTATAGAAGCGGTGGACGGCTACACCTTC. It codes for CASSIEAVDGYTF.

The chain links TRBV30 to TRBJ1-4, with unresolved D. Looked up from germline, CDR1 is GTSNPN and CDR2 is SVGIG (reference sequence). The CDR3 runs to 14 residues. Trimming left V 0 bases short and J 4 bases short, with 9 bases between. This chain's CDR3 is CAWSVSSLNEKLFF. The DNA of the CDR3 is TGTGCCTGGAGTGTAAGCTCACTTAATGAAAAACTGTTTTTT.

The chain recombines TRBV24-1 with TRBJ2-3, with D perhaps matching TRBD1 or TRBD2 (5 bases each). Germline assignment: CDR1 KGHDR and CDR2 SFDVKD. The length of the CDR3 is 15 residues. Trimming took 4 bases from V and 2 from J, leaving 12 bases between them. CDR3 region: CATSDHGTVTDTQYF. CDR3 coding DNA: TGTGCCACCAGTGACCACGGGACCGTCACAGATACGCAGTATTTT.

This chain connects TRBV21-1 to TRBJ2-5; the table's TRBD2 call for D was not verified on the DNA. TRBV21-1 is an annotated pseudogene. The CDR3 is 13 amino acids. The CDR3 loop is CASSKLAEETQYF. The CDR3, as DNA: TGTGCCAGCAGCAAACTAGCGGAAGAGACCCAGTACTTC.

The DNA for the CDR3 is TGTGCCAGCAGCGGACAGGGATATGGCTACACCTTC. Protein: CASSGQGYGYTF. This rearrangement joins TRBV12-3 or TRBV12-4 to TRBJ1-2; 8 bases fit TRBD1. CDR3 size: 12 residues. Trimming at V came to 6 bases and at J to 5 bases, leaving 2 bases not matched to a gene.

The chain links TRBV6-5 to TRBJ1-2; possibly TRBD1 for D (5 bases). The CDR3 is 15 amino acids. The germline V and J ends were trimmed by 0 bases and 1 base, with 9 bases remaining between them. The V gene's germline CDR1 is MNHEY and CDR2 SVGAGI. CDR3 DNA sequence: TGTGCCAGCAGTTACTCGGGGGTTGGTAACTATGGCTACACCTTC. It encodes CASSYSGVGNYGYTF.

The gene calls are TRBV2 and TRBJ2-1; D gene ambiguous. V lost 3 bases, J lost 4 bases, and 10 bases lay in between. Germline assignment: CDR1 SNHLY and CDR2 FYNNEI. This CDR3 spans 14 amino acids. Written as DNA, the CDR3 is TGTGCCAGCAGTGACGTTGGCCTGTACAATGAGCAGTTCTTC. Residues: CASSDVGLYNEQFF.

This chain links TRBV12-2 with TRBJ1-5; the table's D call, TRBD1, has no DNA check behind it. TRBV12-2 is a listed pseudogene. CDR3 size: 13 residues. CDR3 nucleotide sequence: TGTGCAAGTCGCTCATTGAGCAATCAGCCCCAGCATTTT. It translates to CASRSLSNQPQHF.

About this clone itself: Other DNA sequences of this sample code for an identical CDR3. The V call is TRBV3-1 (or the pseudogene TRBV3-2), the J call TRBJ1-1, with TRBD1 matching 9 bases. V lost 2 bases, J lost 6 bases, and 1 base stayed unmatched. CDR1 and CDR2 from the germline V gene are LGHDT and YNNKEL (reference sequence). CDR3 length equals 13 residues. CDR3 sequence reads: CASSQRTGAEAFF. The CDR3 nucleotides read TGTGCCAGCAGCCAAAGGACAGGGGCTGAAGCTTTCTTT.

This clone was seen a few times. The chain couples TRBV6-1 to TRBJ2-2; TRBD2 aligns across 8 bases. The germline V gene encodes CDR1 MNHNS and CDR2 SASEGT. The CDR3 is made up of 15 amino acids. The ends lost 3 bases at V and 6 bases at J; junction bases unmatched: 6. CDR3 residues: CASSEGLESPGELFF. CDR3 nucleotides: TGTGCCAGCAGTGAGGGACTAGAGTCTCCCGGGGAGCTGTTTTTT.

V and J are TRBV19 and TRBJ2-2; D may be TRBD1 (9 bases). CDR3 size: 16 residues. Germline CDR1 LNHDA, CDR2 SQIVND (reference sequence). The CDR3 loop reads CASTRGGTGSTGELFF. The CDR3 region has the DNA TGTGCTTCGACCCGGGGGGGGACAGGGAGCACCGGGGAGCTGTTTTTT.

The chain couples TRBV7-8 to TRBJ1-6, with D uncertain. This CDR3 spans 16 amino acids. Germline V gives CDR1 SGHVS, CDR2 FQNEAQ. The V end lost 7 bases, the J end lost 5 bases, and 18 bases lay between the germline ends. In DNA form, the CDR3 reads TGTGCCAGCACCCAGCGGCTGGTAGGCGATAATTCACCCCTCCACTTT. This translates into CASTQRLVGDNSPLHF.

The sample holds one count of this clone. The chain uses TRBV3-1 (or the pseudogene TRBV3-2) and TRBJ1-1, with a tentative D call TRBD1 (6 bases). The CDR3 runs 13 residues. Germline V lookup: CDR1 LGHDT, CDR2 YNNKEL (reference sequence). With 5 bases removed from V and 5 bases from J, the gap between germline ends came to 12 bases. DNA of the CDR3: TGTGCCAGCAGCTCCCTAGGGGGTACTGAAGCTTTCTTT. Its protein is CASSSLGGTEAFF.

The chain is built from TRBV11-2 and TRBJ2-3, with D maybe TRBD2 (5 bases). From germline, CDR1 is SGHAT and CDR2 FQNNGV. This CDR3 spans 16 amino acids. Trimming left V 1 base short and J 2 bases short, with 13 bases between. CDR3 sequence reads: CASSLAASRTTDTQYF. The CDR3 DNA sequence: TGTGCCAGCAGCTTAGCGGCTAGCAGGACCACAGATACGCAGTATTTT. Combining the CDR3 with reference TRBV11-2 and TRBJ2-3 gives the whole variable domain EAGVAQSPRYKIIEKRQSVAFWCNPISGHATLYWYQQILGQGPKLLIQFQNNGVVDDSQLPKDRFSAERLKGVDSTLKIQPAKLEDSAVYLCASSLAASRTTDTQYFGPGTRLTVL.